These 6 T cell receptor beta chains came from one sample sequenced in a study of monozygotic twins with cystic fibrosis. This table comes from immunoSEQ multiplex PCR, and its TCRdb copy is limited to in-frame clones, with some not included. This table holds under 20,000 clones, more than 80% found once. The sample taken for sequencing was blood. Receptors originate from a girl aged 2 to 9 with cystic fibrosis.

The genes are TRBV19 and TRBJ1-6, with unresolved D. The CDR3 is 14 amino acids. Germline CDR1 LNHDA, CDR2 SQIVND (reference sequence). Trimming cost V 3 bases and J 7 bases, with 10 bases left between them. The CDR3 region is CASSIAGSNSPLHF. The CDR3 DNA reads TGTGCCAGTAGTATCGCAGGTTCCAATTCACCCCTCCACTTT.

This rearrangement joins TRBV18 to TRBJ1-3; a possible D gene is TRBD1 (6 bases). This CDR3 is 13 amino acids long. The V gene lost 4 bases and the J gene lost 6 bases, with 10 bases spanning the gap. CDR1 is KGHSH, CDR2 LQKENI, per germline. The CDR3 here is CASSLPGENTIYF. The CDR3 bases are TGTGCCAGCTCACTGCCAGGGGAAAACACCATATATTTT.

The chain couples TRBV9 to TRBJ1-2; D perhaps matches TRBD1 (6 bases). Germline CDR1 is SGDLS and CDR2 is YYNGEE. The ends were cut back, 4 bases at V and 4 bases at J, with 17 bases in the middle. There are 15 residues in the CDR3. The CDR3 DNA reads TGTGCCAGCAGCACAGGGATAGATGTTGCCTATGGCTACACCTTC. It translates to CASSTGIDVAYGYTF.

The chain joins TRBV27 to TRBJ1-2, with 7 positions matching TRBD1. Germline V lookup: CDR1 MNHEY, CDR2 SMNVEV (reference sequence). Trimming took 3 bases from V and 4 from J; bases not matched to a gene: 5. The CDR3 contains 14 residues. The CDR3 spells CASSFQGGGYGYTF. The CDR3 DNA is TGTGCCAGCAGTTTCCAGGGGGGGGGCTATGGCTACACCTTC.

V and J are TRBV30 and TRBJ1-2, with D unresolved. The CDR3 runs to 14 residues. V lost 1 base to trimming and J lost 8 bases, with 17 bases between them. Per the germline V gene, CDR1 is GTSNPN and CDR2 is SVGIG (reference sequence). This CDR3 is CAWSDLGSRVGYTF. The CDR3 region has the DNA TGTGCCTGGAGTGACCTCGGGAGCCGGGTGGGCTACACCTTC.

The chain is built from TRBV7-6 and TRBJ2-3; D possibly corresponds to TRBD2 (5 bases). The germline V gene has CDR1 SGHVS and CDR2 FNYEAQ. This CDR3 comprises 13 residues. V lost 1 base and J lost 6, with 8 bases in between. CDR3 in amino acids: CASSLGRRDTQYF. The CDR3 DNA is TGTGCCAGCAGCTTAGGGCGGAGGGATACGCAGTATTTT.